Presented here are 8 T cell receptor beta chains from one specimen sequenced in a study of radiotherapy plus CTLA-4 blockade in lung cancer. Profiling relied on immunoSEQ multiplex PCR, and the TCRdb table lists in-frame clones only, not all of them. Among approximately 100,000 clones listed, 85% to 90% were seen once. Material: peripheral blood, obtained from a patient treated with radiotherapy plus ipilimumab. Every receptor here comes from a human donor with non-small cell lung cancer that progressed on radiotherapy plus ipilimumab. Some clones in this sample may be carry-over from other donors' samples.

This sequence joins TRBV9 and TRBJ2-3; D may be TRBD2 (6 bases). Trimming stripped 0 bases from V and 0 bases from J, with 11 bases between. This CDR3 is 16 amino acids long. The germline V gene has CDR1 SGDLS and CDR2 YYNGEE. The CDR3 DNA is TGTGCCAGCAGCGTAGCTAGCGCCACTAGCACAGATACGCAGTATTTT. Translation gives CASSVASATSTDTQYF.

The chain joins TRBV15 to TRBJ1-1; no definite D call. V was trimmed by 0 bases and J by 1 base, leaving 9 bases between them. This CDR3 contains 15 residues. Germline V gene data show CDR1 as LNHNV and CDR2 as YYDKDF (reference sequence). CDR3 sequence: CATSRDPFENTEAFF. Here the CDR3 DNA reads TGTGCCACCAGCAGAGACCCGTTTGAGAACACTGAAGCTTTCTTT.

The chain carries TRBV13 and TRBJ2-6; D call uncertain. With 5 bases removed from V and 0 bases from J, the gap between germline ends came to 20 bases. The germline V gene encodes CDR1 PRHDT and CDR2 FYEKMQ (reference sequence). CDR3 length: 19 amino acids. The CDR3 DNA follows: TGTGCCAGCAGCCGGAGTTTGGGCCTAACTCACTCTGGGGCCAACGTCCTGACTTTC. This gives the protein CASSRSLGLTHSGANVLTF. The full variable domain, completed using reference TRBV13 and TRBJ2-6, is AAGVIQSPRHLIKEKRETATLKCYPIPRHDTVYWYQQGPGQDPQFLISFYEKMQSDKGSIPDRFSAQQFSDYHSELNMSSLELGDSALYFCASSRSLGLTHSGANVLTFGAGSRLTVL.

The chain recombines TRBV6-5 with TRBJ1-2; D ambiguous. V was pared by 6 bases and J by 4 bases, with 9 bases between. Germline V lookup: CDR1 MNHEY, CDR2 SVGAGI. The CDR3 runs 12 residues. This CDR3 reads CASSALGYGYTF. As DNA, the CDR3 is TGTGCCAGCAGCGCCCTCGGCTATGGCTACACCTTC.

The J gene is TRBJ2-3, the V gene TRBV7-3; no firm D call. Germline-derived CDR1 and CDR2 are SGHTA and FQGTGA. This CDR3 contains 15 residues. V shed 0 bases and J shed 5 bases, with 12 bases lying between them. The CDR3 bases are TGTGCCAGCAGCTTAACCAGCCACGGTGGAGATACGCAGTATTTT. It yields the protein CASSLTSHGGDTQYF.

The chain joins TRBV7-8 to TRBJ1-2, with no clear D. The V end lost 0 bases, the J end lost 2 bases, and 7 bases lay between the germline ends. The germline gives CDR1 SGHVS, CDR2 FQNEAQ. The CDR3 has 14 amino acids. The chain's CDR3 is CASSLAPRNYGYTF. DNA for the CDR3: TGTGCCAGCAGCTTAGCGCCGAGAAACTATGGCTACACCTTC.

The genes are TRBV5-1 and TRBJ2-7; no clear D gene. The CDR3 has 17 residues. Deletions cut 3 bases from V and 3 bases from J, with 22 bases between. CDR1 is SGHRS, CDR2 YFSETQ, per germline. The CDR3 loop is CASSSSNPGYGDYEQYF. The CDR3, as DNA: TGCGCCAGCAGCTCATCGAATCCGGGTTACGGAGACTACGAGCAGTACTTC.

The V and J genes are TRBV5-6 and TRBJ2-3; D is perhaps TRBD2 (6 bases). CDR1 and CDR2 from the germline V gene are SGHDT and YYEEEE. The length of the CDR3 is 15 residues. Trimming left V 5 bases short and J 2 bases short, with 15 bases between. The CDR3 sequence: CASSSWRDNTDTQYF. In DNA form, the CDR3 reads TGTGCCAGCAGTTCCTGGAGGGATAACACAGATACGCAGTATTTT.